The 29 T cell receptor beta chains below come from one sample, sequenced in a study of PD-L1 blockade in urothelial cancer. The time point: pretreatment peripheral blood. The table came from immunoSEQ multiplex PCR; TCRdb's copy has only in-frame clones and leaves some out. Counted here are around 33,000 clones, 65% to 90% occurring once; the ten biggest clones make up 6.8%. Sequences were derived from PBMCs, sampled around atezolizumab (anti-PD-L1) treatment. Every receptor here comes from a man between 60 and 75 years old with urothelial cancer.

This clone was seen a few times. V gene TRBV18 combines with J gene TRBJ1-1; 9 nucleotides align to TRBD1. V lost 5 bases and J lost 1; bases outside the gene matches: 2. The CDR3 has 14 amino acids. Germline V CDR1 and CDR2: KGHSH, LQKENI. The DNA for the CDR3 is TGTGCCAGCTCAGCGGGACAGGGGAACACTGAAGCTTTCTTT. Translating it yields CASSAGQGNTEAFF.

V and J are TRBV6-4 and TRBJ2-7; TRBD2 agrees at 11 bases. J lost 1 base, V lost 3 bases, and 5 bases had no gene match. This CDR3 has 16 amino acids. Germline loops: CDR1 MRHNA, CDR2 SNTAGT. The CDR3 region has the DNA TGTGCCAGCAGTGATATTAGCGGGGGGGCTTCCTACGAGCAGTACTTC. It codes for CASSDISGGASYEQYF.

This sequence joins TRBV18 and TRBJ2-7; TRBD1 matches 8 bases. The CDR3 is made up of 12 amino acids. Germline lookup yields CDR1 KGHSH and CDR2 LQKENI. Trimming removed 9 bases from V and 7 bases from J; junction bases left unmatched: 8. In DNA form, the CDR3 reads TGTGCCAGTACAGACAGGGGAGGAGAGCAGTACTTC. It is translated as CASTDRGGEQYF. The variable domain in full, with the rest retrieved from reference TRBV18 and TRBJ2-7, is NAGVMQNPRHLVRRRGQEARLRCSPMKGHSHVYWYRQLPEEGLKFMVYLQKENIIDESGMPKERFSAEFPKEGPSILRIQQVVRGDSAAYFCASTDRGGEQYFGPGTRLTVT.

V gene TRBV28 combines with J gene TRBJ1-6; D gene ambiguous. This CDR3 spans 18 amino acids. Deletions cut 5 bases from V and 0 bases from J, with 17 bases between. The germline gives CDR1 MDHEN, CDR2 SYDVKM. The CDR3 spells CASSTPTTPSSYNSPLHF. The CDR3 nucleotides are TGTGCCAGCAGTACCCCGACAACTCCAAGCTCCTATAATTCACCCCTCCACTTT.

The chain employs TRBV7-9 and TRBJ1-6; D is uncertain. CDR1 is SEHNR, CDR2 FQNEAQ, per germline (reference sequence). The ends were cut back, 3 bases at V and 11 bases at J, with 17 bases in the middle. This CDR3 spans 15 amino acids. Written as DNA, the CDR3 is TGTGCCAGCAGCTTGGACGGAGGAGGGAACCCACCCCTCCACTTT. This codes for CASSLDGGGNPPLHF. Together with reference TRBV7-9 and TRBJ1-6, the CDR3 gives the full variable domain: DTGVSQNPRHKITKRGQNVTFRCDPISEHNRLYWYRQTLGQGPEFLTYFQNEAQLEKSRLLSDRFSAERPKGSFSTLEIQRTEQGDSAMYLCASSLDGGGNPPLHFGNGTRLTVT.

This chain connects TRBV29-1 to TRBJ2-1; a possible D gene is TRBD1 (5 bases). The CDR3 is made up of 14 amino acids. Trimming left V 4 bases short and J 6 bases short, with 16 bases between. Germline V gene lookup returns CDR1 SQVTM and CDR2 ANQGSEA. CDR3 sequence: CSVVWPQGPNEQFF. The CDR3 nucleotides are TGCAGCGTTGTGTGGCCCCAGGGCCCCAATGAGCAGTTCTTC.

The gene calls are TRBV6-1 and TRBJ1-2, with 10 positions matching TRBD1. The CDR3 is 13 residues long. V dropped 1 base and J dropped 7; count of bases not matched to a gene: 0. Per germline, CDR1 MNHNS and CDR2 SASEGT. The CDR3 region has the DNA TGTGCCAGCAGTGAAGGGACAGGGGGTGGCTACACCTTC. It encodes CASSEGTGGGYTF.

The J gene is TRBJ1-4, the V gene TRBV28; D is unresolved. CDR3 size: 14 residues. V lost 4 bases to trimming and J lost 8 bases, with 14 bases between them. Germline loops: CDR1 MDHEN, CDR2 SYDVKM. The CDR3 loop reads CASSSRGVGEKLFF. CDR3 bases: TGTGCCAGCAGTTCCCGGGGAGTGGGAGAAAAACTGTTTTTT.

The V and J genes are TRBV6-5 and TRBJ2-5; D perhaps matches TRBD1 (6 bases). V lost 7 bases and J lost 5, with 14 bases in between. Germline values: CDR1 MNHEY, CDR2 SVGAGI. The CDR3 covers 13 residues. The DNA of the CDR3 is TGTGCCAGCACCAAACAGGGTACGGAGACCCAGTACTTC. Protein sequence: CASTKQGTETQYF.

V gene TRBV28 combines with J gene TRBJ1-1; 7 positions agree with TRBD1. Trimming removed 4 bases from V and 1 base from J; junction bases left unmatched: 6. This CDR3 is built from 15 residues. Germline V gene lookup returns CDR1 MDHEN and CDR2 SYDVKM. The CDR3 spells CASSSRDRANTEAFF. Written as DNA, the CDR3 is TGTGCCAGCAGTTCCCGAGACAGGGCGAACACTGAAGCTTTCTTT.

V gene TRBV2 combines with J gene TRBJ2-7; 9 bases fit TRBD1. Germline V gene data show CDR1 as SNHLY and CDR2 as FYNNEI. The ends lost 5 bases at V and 5 bases at J; junction bases unmatched: 10. The CDR3 consists of 15 residues. In nucleotides, the CDR3 is TGTGCCAGCAGTTTACGGGGGGACAGGGAAAACGAGCAGTACTTC. It yields the protein CASSLRGDRENEQYF.

This clone was seen a single time. This chain joins TRBV5-6 and TRBJ2-2; 10 bases line up with TRBD1. The V gene's germline CDR1 is SGHDT and CDR2 YYEEEE. The J segment lost 5 bases and the V segment lost 5 bases, leaving 6 bases of the junction unmatched. The CDR3 has 15 amino acids. CDR3 sequence reads: CASRSDRGQTGELFF. In DNA form, the CDR3 reads TGTGCCAGCAGATCCGACAGGGGGCAAACCGGGGAGCTGTTTTTT.

The chain joins TRBV5-1 to TRBJ2-5, with D possibly matching TRBD1 (6 bases). Trimming cost V 0 bases and J 1 base, with 16 bases left between them. This CDR3 has 17 residues. Germline V gene sequence: CDR1 SGHRS, CDR2 YFSETQ. The CDR3 nucleotides read TGCGCCAGCAGCTTGGGGCTTAGGGGGAGCCCCCAAGAGACCCAGTACTTC. Encoded protein: CASSLGLRGSPQETQYF.

The chain employs TRBV7-2 and TRBJ2-1; 10 bases agree with TRBD2. Germline CDR1 SGHTA, CDR2 FQGNSA. CDR3 length: 16 residues. V shed 5 bases, J shed 2 bases, and the junction held 6 bases outside the gene matches. The CDR3 coding sequence is TGTGCCAGCAGCCTAGAGCGGGGGGGCCCCTACAATGAGCAGTTCTTC. Amino acids: CASSLERGGPYNEQFF.

The chain recombines TRBV21-1 with TRBJ2-3; the D segment call TRBD2 is taken from the table without a DNA check. TRBV21-1 counts as a pseudogene. The CDR3 has 16 residues. In DNA form, the CDR3 reads TGTGCCAGCAGCAAAGTTTCTAGCGGGGGTCCAGATACGCAGTATTTT. Translating gives CASSKVSSGGPDTQYF.

The rearrangement joins TRBV19 to TRBJ2-2, with D perhaps matching TRBD2 (6 bases). The CDR3 length is 13 residues. In germline, CDR1 is LNHDA, CDR2 SQIVND (reference sequence). The germline V and J ends were trimmed by 6 bases and 4 bases, with 9 bases remaining between them. In DNA, the CDR3 is TGTGCCAGTAGACTAGCAGTCACCGGGGAGCTGTTTTTT. Protein: CASRLAVTGELFF.

This clone has only one observation. This chain connects TRBV5-4 to TRBJ2-4; 9 bases are shared with TRBD2. The length of the CDR3 is 14 residues. Germline CDR1 SGHNT, CDR2 YYREEE (reference sequence). V was clipped by 3 bases and J by 7 bases; unmatched bases: 5. The CDR3 here is CASSSRGGQNIQYF. The CDR3 DNA reads as TGTGCCAGCAGCTCGCGGGGGGGCCAGAACATTCAGTACTTC.

This clone came up once. The chain links TRBV11-1 to TRBJ2-2; perhaps TRBD1 as D (7 bases). Per germline, CDR1 SGHAT and CDR2 FQDESV (reference sequence). With 7 bases removed from V and 7 bases from J, the gap between germline ends came to 10 bases. The CDR3 spans 12 residues. The CDR3: CASTRDSGELFF. The CDR3 region has the DNA TGTGCCAGCACGCGGGACAGCGGGGAGCTGTTTTTT.

The chain couples TRBV7-2 to TRBJ2-7; a possible D gene is TRBD2 (5 bases). V lost 5 bases to trimming and J lost 0 bases, with 11 bases between them. CDR1 SGHTA and CDR2 FQGNSA come from the germline V gene. The length of the CDR3 is 14 residues. The CDR3 protein is CASSPLEASYEQYF. CDR3 DNA: TGTGCCAGCAGCCCATTGGAGGCCTCCTACGAGCAGTACTTC.

V is TRBV5-4 and J is TRBJ2-1; 8 bases map to TRBD2. The CDR3 runs 16 residues. With V trimmed by 4 bases and J by 4 bases, 10 bases remained unmatched. Germline V lookup: CDR1 SGHNT, CDR2 YYREEE (reference sequence). The CDR3 bases are TGTGCCAGCAGCGGACGGTCACGGGGGGGATACAATGAGCAGTTCTTC. Translating it yields CASSGRSRGGYNEQFF. The whole variable domain, remainder taken from reference TRBV5-4 and TRBJ2-1, is ETGVTQSPTHLIKTRGQQVTLRCSSQSGHNTVSWYQQALGQGPQFIFQYYREEENGRGNFPPRFSGLQFPNYSSELNVNALELDDSALYLCASSGRSRGGYNEQFFGPGTRLTVL.

The chain uses TRBV6-1 and TRBJ2-7; possibly TRBD2 for D (6 bases). The CDR3 runs to 15 residues. V lost 8 bases, J lost 0 bases, and 17 bases lay in between. Germline V gene data show CDR1 as MNHNS and CDR2 as SASEGT. CDR3 DNA: TGTGCCAGCGCTATAGAAGGAGGGAGCTCCTACGAGCAGTACTTC. Residues: CASAIEGGSSYEQYF.

The rearrangement joins TRBV14 to TRBJ1-1, with TRBD1 identical over 7 bases. V lost 1 base, J lost 5 bases, and 16 bases stayed unmatched. The germline gives CDR1 SGHDN, CDR2 FVKESK. This CDR3 is 18 amino acids long. The CDR3 DNA is TGTGCCAGCAGCCAAGTGCCGACAGGGAGTTGGAGAACAACTGAAGCTTTCTTT. It encodes CASSQVPTGSWRTTEAFF. The full variable domain, in which reference TRBV14 and TRBJ1-1 provide the parts outside the CDR3, is EAGVTQFPSHSVIEKGQTVTLRCDPISGHDNLYWYRRVMGKEIKFLLHFVKESKQDESGMPNNRFLAERTGGTYSTLKVQPAELEDSGVYFCASSQVPTGSWRTTEAFFGQGTRLTVV.

The rearrangement uses TRBV27 and TRBJ2-3; D unresolved. V lost 3 bases, J lost 4 bases, and 11 bases lay in between. From germline, CDR1 is MNHEY and CDR2 SMNVEV (reference sequence). CDR3 size: 14 residues. This CDR3 reads CASSFLEVPDTQYF. The CDR3 nucleotides read TGTGCCAGCAGTTTCCTAGAGGTCCCAGATACGCAGTATTTT.

The CDR3 spells CASSQANLAGFKYF. The CDR3 region has the DNA TGTGCCAGCAGCCAAGCGAACCTAGCGGGGTTTAAGTATTTT. The chain links TRBV14 to TRBJ2-3; TRBD2 matches at 9 bases. Per the germline V gene, CDR1 is SGHDN and CDR2 is FVKESK. The CDR3 loop spans 14 amino acids. V was clipped by 1 base and J by 13 bases; unmatched bases: 9.

This chain links TRBV6-1 with TRBJ2-7; 9 nucleotides line up with TRBD1. V dropped 2 bases and J dropped 6; count of bases not matched to a gene: 11. CDR1 is MNHNS, CDR2 SASEGT, per germline. CDR3 size: 16 residues. The CDR3 nucleotides are TGTGCCAGCAGTGAAATCGCGGGACAGGGAGAGGTCGAGCAGTACTTC. It yields the protein CASSEIAGQGEVEQYF.

The chain couples TRBV19 to TRBJ2-5, with a possible D match to TRBD2 (6 bases). This CDR3 comprises 15 residues. Germline CDR1 LNHDA, CDR2 SQIVND (reference sequence). V was pared by 6 bases and J by 5 bases, with 19 bases between. CDR3: CASSLETSRSETQYF. The CDR3 nucleotides are TGTGCCAGTAGCCTGGAGACTAGTAGATCGGAGACCCAGTACTTC.

The V gene is TRBV6-1, the J gene TRBJ1-2, with 9 positions matching TRBD1. Trimming removed 6 bases from V and 2 bases from J; junction bases left unmatched: 4. The CDR3 is 14 amino acids. CDR1 MNHNS and CDR2 SASEGT come from the germline V gene. The CDR3 loop reads CASRSGTGNYGYTF. In DNA form, the CDR3 reads TGTGCCAGCAGATCCGGGACAGGGAACTATGGCTACACCTTC.

The rearrangement uses TRBV5-1 and TRBJ1-3, with a possible D match to TRBD1 (5 bases). Germline CDR1 SGHRS, CDR2 YFSETQ. CDR3 length: 12 amino acids. V was trimmed by 0 bases and J by 7 bases, leaving 5 bases between them. CDR3 DNA: TGCGCCAGCAGCTTGGAGGGGAACACCATATATTTT. It yields the protein CASSLEGNTIYF.

The chain uses TRBV19 and TRBJ1-2; tentative D call: TRBD1 (5 bases). Germline V gene lookup returns CDR1 LNHDA and CDR2 SQIVND (reference sequence). V was cut by 2 bases and J by 2 bases, with 9 bases left in between. The CDR3 consists of 14 residues. The CDR3 DNA is TGTGCCAGTAGTATAACCGCAGGGAACTATGGCTACACCTTC. Its translation: CASSITAGNYGYTF.